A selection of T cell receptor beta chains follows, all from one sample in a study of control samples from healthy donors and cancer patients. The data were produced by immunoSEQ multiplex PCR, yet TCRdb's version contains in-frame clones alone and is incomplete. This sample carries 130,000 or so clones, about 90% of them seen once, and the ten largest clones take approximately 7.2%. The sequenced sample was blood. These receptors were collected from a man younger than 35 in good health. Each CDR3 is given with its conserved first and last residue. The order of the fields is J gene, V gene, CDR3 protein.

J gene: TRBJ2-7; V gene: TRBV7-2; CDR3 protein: CASSPLRAISYEQYF
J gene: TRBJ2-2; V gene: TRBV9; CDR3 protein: CASSAGTGSLLTGELFF
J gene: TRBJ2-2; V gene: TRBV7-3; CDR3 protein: CASSIIKGGTGELFF
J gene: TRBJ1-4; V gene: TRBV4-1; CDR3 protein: CASSQGDEKLFF
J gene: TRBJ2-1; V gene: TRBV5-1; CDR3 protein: CASSLVQGSYNEQFF
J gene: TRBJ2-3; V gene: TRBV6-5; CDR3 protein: CASSGDTDTQYF
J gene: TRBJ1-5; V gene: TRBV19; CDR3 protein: CASSIGRGGVNQPQHF
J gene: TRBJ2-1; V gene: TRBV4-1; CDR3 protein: CASSQADRGLDEQFF
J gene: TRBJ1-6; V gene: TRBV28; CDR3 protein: CASSFVGNSPLHF
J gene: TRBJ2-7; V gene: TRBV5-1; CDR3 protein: CASSEGQDSYEQYF
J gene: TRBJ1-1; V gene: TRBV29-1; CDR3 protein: CSVEDSMNTEAFF
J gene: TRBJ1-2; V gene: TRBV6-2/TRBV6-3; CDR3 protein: CASSYLFPHGYTF
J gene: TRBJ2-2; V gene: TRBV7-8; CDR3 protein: CASSLVLLRGGDSGELFF
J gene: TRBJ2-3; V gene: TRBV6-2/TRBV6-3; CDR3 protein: CASSGTGTTQYF
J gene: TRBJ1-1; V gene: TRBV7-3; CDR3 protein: CASREDSWVTEAFF
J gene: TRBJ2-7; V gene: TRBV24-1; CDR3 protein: CATREGDTASYEQYF
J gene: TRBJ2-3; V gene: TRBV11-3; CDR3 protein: CASSSPNLADTQYF
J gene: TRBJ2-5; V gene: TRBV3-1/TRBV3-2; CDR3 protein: CASSQDHERETQYF